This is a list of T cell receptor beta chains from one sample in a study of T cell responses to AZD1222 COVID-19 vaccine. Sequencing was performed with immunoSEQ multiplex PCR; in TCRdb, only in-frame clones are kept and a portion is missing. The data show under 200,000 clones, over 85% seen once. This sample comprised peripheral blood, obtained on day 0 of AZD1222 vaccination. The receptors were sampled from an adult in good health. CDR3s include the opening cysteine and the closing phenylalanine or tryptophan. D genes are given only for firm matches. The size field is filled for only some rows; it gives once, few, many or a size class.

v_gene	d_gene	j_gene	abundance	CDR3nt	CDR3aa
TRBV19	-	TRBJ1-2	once	TGTGCCAGCGTTGGACAGATCTATGGCTACACCTTC	CASVGQIYGYTF
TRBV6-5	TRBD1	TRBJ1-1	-	TGTGCCAGCAGCCGGACAGGGCGAAACACTGAAGCTTTCTTT	CASSRTGRNTEAFF
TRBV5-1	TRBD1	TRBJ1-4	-	TGCGCCAGCAGCTCAGGACAGGGGAATGAAAAACTGTTTTTT	CASSSGQGNEKLFF
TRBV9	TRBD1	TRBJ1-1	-	TGTGCCAGCAGCATATACAGGGGAGGGTTTGAAGCTTTCTTT	CASSIYRGGFEAFF
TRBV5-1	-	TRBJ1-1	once	TGCGCCAGCAGCTTCGAACACACTGAAGCTTTCTTT	CASSFEHTEAFF
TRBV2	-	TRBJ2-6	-	TGTGCCAGCATTCAGGGTTCCGGGGCCAACGTCCTGACTTTC	CASIQGSGANVLTF
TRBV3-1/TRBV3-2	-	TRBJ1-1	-	TGTGCCAGCAGCCAATCTGGTGCGTACACTGAAGCTTTCTTT	CASSQSGAYTEAFF
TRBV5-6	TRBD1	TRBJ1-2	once	TGTGCCAGCAGCTTTAACCCGACAGGGGGAAACTATGGCTACACCTTC	CASSFNPTGGNYGYTF
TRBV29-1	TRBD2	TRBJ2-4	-	TGCAGCGTTCTAACTCCGGGACTAGCGGGGGGATCGTACAAAAACATTCAGTACTTC	CSVLTPGLAGGSYKNIQYF
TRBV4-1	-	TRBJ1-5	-	TGCGCCAGCAGCCACATGGGGGATCAGCCCCAGCATTTT	CASSHMGDQPQHF
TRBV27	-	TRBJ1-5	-	TGTGCCAGCAGCCCACTACGGGGTGGCGATCAGCCCCAGCATTTT	CASSPLRGGDQPQHF
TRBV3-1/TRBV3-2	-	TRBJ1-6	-	TGTGCCAGCAGCCAAGGGGGGGTTTGGGGTTCACCCCTCCACTTT	CASSQGGVWGSPLHF
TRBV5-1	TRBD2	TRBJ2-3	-	TGCGCCAGCAGCGTAGCGGGGGCGGGCACAGATACGCAGTATTTT	CASSVAGAGTDTQYF
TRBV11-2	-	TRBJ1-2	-	TGTGCCAGCAGCTTCAGGGTTAACTATGGCTACACCTTC	CASSFRVNYGYTF
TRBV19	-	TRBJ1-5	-	TGTGCCAGTAGAATTGAGGGGAATCAGCCCCAGCATTTT	CASRIEGNQPQHF
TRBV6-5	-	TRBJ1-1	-	TGTGCCACCGGAGACAGAATCACTGAAGCTTTCTTT	CATGDRITEAFF
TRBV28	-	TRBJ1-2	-	TGTGCCAGCACCCCGGTGTGGACAGTACAGGGCTACACCTTC	CASTPVWTVQGYTF
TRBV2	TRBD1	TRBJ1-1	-	TGTGCCAGCATATCCCAGGGGGCACGAAACACTGAAGCTTTCTTT	CASISQGARNTEAFF
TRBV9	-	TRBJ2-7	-	TGTGCCAGCAGCGTACGAAGGGAAGACGAGCAGTACTTC	CASSVRREDEQYF
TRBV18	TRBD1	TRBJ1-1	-	TGTGCCAGCTCAGCCTTTCGGGACAGGGACACTGAAGCTTTCTTT	CASSAFRDRDTEAFF
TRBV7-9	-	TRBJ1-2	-	TGTGCCAGCAGCTCACCCTGGGAGGGGCATGGCTACACCTTC	CASSSPWEGHGYTF
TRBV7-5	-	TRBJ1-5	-	TGTGTCAGAAGCTTTCTGGTGGAACAGCCCCAGCATTTT	CVRSFLVEQPQHF
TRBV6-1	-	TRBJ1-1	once	TGTGCCAGCAGTGAATCGGCCGGGGCGAACACTGAAGCTTTCTTT	CASSESAGANTEAFF
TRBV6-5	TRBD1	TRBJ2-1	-	TGTGCCAGCAGTACAGGGACAGGGAACAATGAGCAGTTCTTC	CASSTGTGNNEQFF
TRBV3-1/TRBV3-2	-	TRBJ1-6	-	TGTGCCAGCAGTCAAACCCAGGGATGGAATTCACCCCTCCACTTT	CASSQTQGWNSPLHF
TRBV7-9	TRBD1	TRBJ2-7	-	TGTGCCAGCAGCTTAGCCGGGACAGGCCGCTACGAGCAGTACTTC	CASSLAGTGRYEQYF
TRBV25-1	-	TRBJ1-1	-	TGTGCCAGCAGTGAATATGGGGTAATGGGGACTGAAGCTTTCTTT	CASSEYGVMGTEAFF
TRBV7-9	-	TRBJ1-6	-	TGTGCCAGCAGCTTAGGGGCGGGACTTAATTCACCCCTCCACTTT	CASSLGAGLNSPLHF
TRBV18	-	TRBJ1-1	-	TGTGCCAGCTCACCAAGCAGCAACACTGAAGCTTTCTTT	CASSPSSNTEAFF
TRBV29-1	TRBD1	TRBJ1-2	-	TGCAGCACACCGGGACAGGGCCCGAGGTTTGGCTACACCTTC	CSTPGQGPRFGYTF
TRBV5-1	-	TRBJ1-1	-	TGCGCCAGCAGCTTGCAGGGAGGTAACACTGAAGCTTTCTTT	CASSLQGGNTEAFF
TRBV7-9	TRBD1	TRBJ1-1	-	TGTGCCAGCAGCTACAGGGGGGAGATGAACACTGAAGCTTTCTTT	CASSYRGEMNTEAFF